This T cell receptor (beta chain) was documented in a study of T cell changes during pregnancy in multiple sclerosis. Germline V gives CDR1 SGDLS, CDR2 YYNGEE. The CDR3 is made up of 15 amino acids. Trimming cost V 4 bases and J 8 bases; bases outside gene matches: 9. Using immunoSEQ multiplex PCR, the repertoire was profiled, and TCRdb retains in-frame clones only, with some absent. The sample lists fewer than 140,000 clones, about 90% occurring once. The V and J genes are TRBV9 and TRBJ1-1; TRBD1 agrees at 12 bases. This clonotype was sampled from a female donor with multiple sclerosis, enrolled in a pregnancy study. The starting material was peripheral blood, obtained before pregnancy. This chain's CDR3 is CASSLRDRGRLEAFF. The CDR3 bases are TGTGCCAGCAGCCTAAGGGACAGGGGGCGCCTCGAAGCTTTCTTT.